Below, one T cell receptor (beta chain) is given with its context. Its antigen remains unknown. This cohort consisted of healthy bone marrow donors. The germline V and J ends were trimmed by 5 bases and 0 bases, with 5 bases remaining between them. The germline CDR1 and CDR2 sequences are SQVTM and ANQGSEA. CDR3 size: 12 residues. These data come from a study of cytomegalovirus exposure and HLA in healthy donors. The study, taken as a whole, reports: Earlier analysis found most TCR beta V segments productive about 90% or about 30% of the time. In a later analysis, the majority of CMV-associated beta chains seemingly showed HLA restriction.

PCR employed 60 Vbeta and 13 Jbeta primers. TCRdb's table, derived via immunoSEQ multiplex PCR, lists solely in-frame clones and lacks some. The sample has some 99,000 clones; approximately 77% are singletons. Specimen: PBMCs. This receptor was obtained from a female donor in good health and CMV-seronegative. The chain carries TRBV29-1 and TRBJ1-3; unclear D gene. The DNA of the CDR3 is TGCAGCGTTCTCTTCTCTGGAAACACCATATATTTT. Its protein product is CSVLFSGNTIYF. The variable domain in full, with the rest retrieved from reference TRBV29-1 and TRBJ1-3, is SAVISQKPSRDICQRGTSLTIQCQVDSQVTMMFWYRQQPGQSLTLIATANQGSEATYESGFVIDKFPISRPNLTFSTLTVSNMSPEDSSIYLCSVLFSGNTIYFGEGSWLTVV.